This T cell receptor beta chain originates from a study of blood T cell repertoires in COVID-19. This clone occurred once. The assay was immunoSEQ multiplex PCR, and TCRdb's table has in-frame clones only and misses some. The data show roughly 21,000 clones, about 89% seen once. This CDR3 comprises 16 residues. CDR1 and CDR2 from the germline V gene are SGHTA and FQGTGA. V dropped 5 bases and J dropped 0; count of bases not matched to a gene: 9. Sequencing input: peripheral blood. The chain combines TRBV7-3 with TRBJ1-1; 7 bases match TRBD1. This TCR derives from a man aged 65-85 years with active COVID-19. Here the CDR3 reads CASSPVPQGVNTEAFF. DNA of the CDR3: TGTGCCAGCAGCCCCGTCCCCCAGGGGGTGAACACTGAAGCTTTCTTT.